This T cell receptor (beta chain) derives from a study of control samples from healthy donors and cancer patients. Measured with immunoSEQ multiplex PCR; TCRdb has only the in-frame clones, and not every one. This table has about 20,000 clones, more than 75% appearing once. This clone was detected only once. Germline V gives CDR1 SGHTA, CDR2 FQGNSA. The V end lost 3 bases, the J end lost 7 bases, and 10 bases lay between the germline ends. The CDR3 loop spans 13 amino acids. The TCR originated in an older woman with head and neck cancer. The chain joins TRBV7-2 to TRBJ2-1; no reliable D call. The sequenced sample consisted of PBMCs. The chain's CDR3 is CASSFGVRNEQFF. The CDR3 DNA follows: TGTGCCAGCAGCTTCGGAGTGCGAAATGAGCAGTTCTTC.